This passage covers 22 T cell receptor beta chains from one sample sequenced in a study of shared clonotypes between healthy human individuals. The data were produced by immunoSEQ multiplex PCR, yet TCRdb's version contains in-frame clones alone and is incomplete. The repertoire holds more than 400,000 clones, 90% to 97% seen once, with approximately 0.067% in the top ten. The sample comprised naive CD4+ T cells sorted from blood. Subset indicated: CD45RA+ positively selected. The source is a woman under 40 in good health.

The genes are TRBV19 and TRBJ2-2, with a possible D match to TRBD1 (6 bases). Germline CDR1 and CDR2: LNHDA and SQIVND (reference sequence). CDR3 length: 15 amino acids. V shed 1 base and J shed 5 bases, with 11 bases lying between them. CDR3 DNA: TGTGCCAGTAGTATAGTCAGGGGCGGAACCGGGGAGCTGTTTTTT. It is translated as CASSIVRGGTGELFF.

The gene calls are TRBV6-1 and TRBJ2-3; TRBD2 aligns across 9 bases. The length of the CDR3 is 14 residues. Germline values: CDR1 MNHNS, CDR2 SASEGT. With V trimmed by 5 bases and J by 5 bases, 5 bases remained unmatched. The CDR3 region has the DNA TGTGCCAGCAGTCCGGGACTAGCAGTAGATACGCAGTATTTT. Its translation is CASSPGLAVDTQYF.

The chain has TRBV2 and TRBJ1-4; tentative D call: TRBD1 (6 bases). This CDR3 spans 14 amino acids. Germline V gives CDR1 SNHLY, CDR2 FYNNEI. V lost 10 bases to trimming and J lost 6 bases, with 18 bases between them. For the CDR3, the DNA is TGTGCCACCAGAGAACAGGGAGGAGATGAAAAACTGTTTTTT. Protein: CATREQGGDEKLFF.

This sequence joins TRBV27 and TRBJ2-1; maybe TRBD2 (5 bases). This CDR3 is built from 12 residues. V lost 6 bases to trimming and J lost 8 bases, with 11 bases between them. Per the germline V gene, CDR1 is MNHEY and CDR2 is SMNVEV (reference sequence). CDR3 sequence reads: CASRRLSDEQFF. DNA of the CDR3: TGTGCCAGCAGAAGACTAAGTGATGAGCAGTTCTTC.

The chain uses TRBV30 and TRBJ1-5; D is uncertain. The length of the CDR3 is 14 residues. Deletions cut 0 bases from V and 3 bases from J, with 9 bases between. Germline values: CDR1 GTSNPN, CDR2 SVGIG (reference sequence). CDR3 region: CAWSVRDNNQPQHF. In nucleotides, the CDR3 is TGTGCCTGGAGTGTACGTGACAACAATCAGCCCCAGCATTTT.

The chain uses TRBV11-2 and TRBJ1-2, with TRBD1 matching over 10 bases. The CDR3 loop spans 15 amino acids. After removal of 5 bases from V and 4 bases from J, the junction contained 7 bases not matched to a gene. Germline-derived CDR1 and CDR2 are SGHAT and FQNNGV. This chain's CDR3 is CASSPPGQGIYGYTF. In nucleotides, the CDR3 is TGTGCCAGCAGCCCACCGGGACAGGGGATCTATGGCTACACCTTC.

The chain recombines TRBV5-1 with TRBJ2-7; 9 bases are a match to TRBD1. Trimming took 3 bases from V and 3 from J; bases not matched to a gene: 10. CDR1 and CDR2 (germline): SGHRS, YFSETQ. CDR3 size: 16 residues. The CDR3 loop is CASSSSNGQGNYEQYF. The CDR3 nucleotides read TGCGCCAGCAGCTCCTCGAACGGACAGGGGAACTACGAGCAGTACTTC.

The CDR3 is CASSEEQGTNQPQHF. Written as DNA, the CDR3 is TGTGCCAGCAGTGAAGAACAGGGTACCAATCAGCCCCAGCATTTT. This chain uses TRBV2 with TRBJ1-5; TRBD1 is a possible D gene (6 bases). The germline V gene encodes CDR1 SNHLY and CDR2 FYNNEI. The CDR3 length is 15 residues. V lost 1 base and J 3 bases, leaving 10 bases between the germline ends.

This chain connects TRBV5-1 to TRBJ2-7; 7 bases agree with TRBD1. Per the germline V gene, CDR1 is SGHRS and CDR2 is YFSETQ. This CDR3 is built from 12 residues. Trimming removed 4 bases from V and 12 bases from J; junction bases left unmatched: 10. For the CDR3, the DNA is TGCGCCAGCAGCCCCGAGGGGGCTGAACGGTACTTC. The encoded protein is CASSPEGAERYF. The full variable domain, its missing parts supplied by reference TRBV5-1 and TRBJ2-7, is KAGVTQTPRYLIKTRGQQVTLSCSPISGHRSVSWYQQTPGQGLQFLFEYFSETQRNKGNFPGRFSGRQFSNSRSEMNVSTLELGDSALYLCASSPEGAERYFGPGTRLTVT.

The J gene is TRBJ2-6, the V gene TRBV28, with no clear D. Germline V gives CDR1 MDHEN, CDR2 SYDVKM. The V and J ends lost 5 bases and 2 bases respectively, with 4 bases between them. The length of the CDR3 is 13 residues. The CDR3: CASSPPGANVLTF. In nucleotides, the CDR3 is TGTGCCAGCAGTCCCCCTGGGGCCAACGTCCTGACTTTC.

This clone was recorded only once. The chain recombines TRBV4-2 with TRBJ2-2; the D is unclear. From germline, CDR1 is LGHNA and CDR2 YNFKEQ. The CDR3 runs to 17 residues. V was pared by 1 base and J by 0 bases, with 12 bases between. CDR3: CASSQVSRRTNTGELFF. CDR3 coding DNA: TGTGCCAGCAGCCAAGTGTCGAGACGAACGAACACCGGGGAGCTGTTTTTT.

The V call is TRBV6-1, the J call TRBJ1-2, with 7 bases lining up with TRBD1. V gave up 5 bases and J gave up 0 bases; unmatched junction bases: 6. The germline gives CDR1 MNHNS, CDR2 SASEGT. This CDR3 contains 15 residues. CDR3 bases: TGTGCCAGCAGTTCCTGGGACAGTACTAACTATGGCTACACCTTC. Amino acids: CASSSWDSTNYGYTF.

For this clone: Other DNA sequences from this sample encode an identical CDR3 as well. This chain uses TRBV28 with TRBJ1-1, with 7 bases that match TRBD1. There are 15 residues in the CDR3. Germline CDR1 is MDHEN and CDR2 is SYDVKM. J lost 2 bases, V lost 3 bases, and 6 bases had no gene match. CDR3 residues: CASSFPGGGNTEAFF. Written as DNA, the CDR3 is TGTGCCAGCAGTTTTCCAGGGGGAGGAAACACTGAAGCTTTCTTT.

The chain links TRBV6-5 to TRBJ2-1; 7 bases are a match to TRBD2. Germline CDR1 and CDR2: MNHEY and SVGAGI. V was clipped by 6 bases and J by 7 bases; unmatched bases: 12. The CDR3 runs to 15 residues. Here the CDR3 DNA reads TGTGCCAGCAGCCCATGGAGCGGGATTGTGAATGAGCAGTTCTTC. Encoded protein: CASSPWSGIVNEQFF.

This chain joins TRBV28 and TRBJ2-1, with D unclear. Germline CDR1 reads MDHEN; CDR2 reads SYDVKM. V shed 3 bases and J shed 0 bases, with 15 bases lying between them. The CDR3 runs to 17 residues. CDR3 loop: CASSFLATVSSYNEQFF. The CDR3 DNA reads TGTGCCAGCAGTTTTTTGGCAACCGTAAGCTCCTACAATGAGCAGTTCTTC.

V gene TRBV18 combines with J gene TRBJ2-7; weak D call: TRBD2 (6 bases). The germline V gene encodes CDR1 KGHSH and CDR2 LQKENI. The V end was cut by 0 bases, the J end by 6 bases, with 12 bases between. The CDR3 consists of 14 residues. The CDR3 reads CASSPPVTRGEQYF. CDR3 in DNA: TGTGCCAGCTCACCACCAGTGACTAGAGGCGAGCAGTACTTC.

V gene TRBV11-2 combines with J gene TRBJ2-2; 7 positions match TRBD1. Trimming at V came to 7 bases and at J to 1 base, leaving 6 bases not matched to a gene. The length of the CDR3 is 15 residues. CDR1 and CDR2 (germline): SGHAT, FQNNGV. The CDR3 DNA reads TGTGCCAGCACAAAGGGGGCATTGAACACCGGGGAGCTGTTTTTT. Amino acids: CASTKGALNTGELFF.

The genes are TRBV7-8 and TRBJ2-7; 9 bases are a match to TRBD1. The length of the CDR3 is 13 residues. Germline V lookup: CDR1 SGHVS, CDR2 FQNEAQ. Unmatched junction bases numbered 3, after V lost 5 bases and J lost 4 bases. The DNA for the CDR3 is TGTGCCAGCAGCGCGGACAGGGGATACGAGCAGTACTTC. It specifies CASSADRGYEQYF.

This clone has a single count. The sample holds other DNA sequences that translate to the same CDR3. The CDR3 DNA reads TGTGCCAGCAGTGGGGCGGGGGGCAATCAGCCCCAGCATTTT. It specifies CASSGAGGNQPQHF. The chain is built from TRBV2 and TRBJ1-5; possible D gene TRBD1, 5 bases. The V gene's germline CDR1 is SNHLY and CDR2 FYNNEI. The CDR3 has 14 amino acids. Trimming removed 4 bases at V and 2 bases at J, with 9 bases between.

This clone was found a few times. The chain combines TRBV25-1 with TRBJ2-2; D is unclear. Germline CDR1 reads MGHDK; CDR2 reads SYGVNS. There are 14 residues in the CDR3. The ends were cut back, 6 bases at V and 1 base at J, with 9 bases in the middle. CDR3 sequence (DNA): TGTGCCAGCAGAGGACCCGGGAACACCGGGGAGCTGTTTTTT. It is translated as CASRGPGNTGELFF.

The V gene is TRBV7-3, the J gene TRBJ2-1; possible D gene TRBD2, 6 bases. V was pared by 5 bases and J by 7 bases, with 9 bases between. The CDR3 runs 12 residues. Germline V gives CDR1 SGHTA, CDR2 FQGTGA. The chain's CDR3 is CASSATRNEQFF. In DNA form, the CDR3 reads TGTGCCAGCAGCGCGACTAGGAATGAGCAGTTCTTC.

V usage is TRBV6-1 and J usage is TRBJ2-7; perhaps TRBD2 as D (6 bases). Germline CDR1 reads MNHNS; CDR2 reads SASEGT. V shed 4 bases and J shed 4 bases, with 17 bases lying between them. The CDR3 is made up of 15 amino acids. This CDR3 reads CASSAEPGRGYEQYF. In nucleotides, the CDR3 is TGTGCCAGCAGTGCCGAGCCCGGGAGAGGATACGAGCAGTACTTC.